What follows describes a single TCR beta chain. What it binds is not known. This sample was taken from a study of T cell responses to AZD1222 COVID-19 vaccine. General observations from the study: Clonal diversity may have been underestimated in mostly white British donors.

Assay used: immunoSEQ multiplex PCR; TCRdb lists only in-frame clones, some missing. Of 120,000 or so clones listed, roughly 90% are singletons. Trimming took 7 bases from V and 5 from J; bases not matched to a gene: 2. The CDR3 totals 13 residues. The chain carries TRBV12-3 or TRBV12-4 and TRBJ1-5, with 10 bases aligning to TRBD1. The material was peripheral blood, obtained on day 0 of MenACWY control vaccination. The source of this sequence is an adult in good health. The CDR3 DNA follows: TGTGCCAGCACCGGGACAGGGGATCAGCCCCAGCATTTT. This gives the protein CASTGTGDQPQHF.